Each of the 25 T cell receptor beta chains below was sequenced from the same sample in a study of blood T cell repertoires in COVID-19 (dated by TCRdb to between 2020 and 2021). Libraries were made using the immunoSEQ multiplex PCR assay. Sourced from immuneACCESS, this table was stored by TCRdb with only in-frame sequences that have V and J called. A share of the clones is absent; for the studies checked, an unresolved V gene accounts for under half, and the remainder has no known explanation. The sample table shows 210,000 or so clones, and about 90% are seen once. The top ten constitute 10% to 11% of the sample. The source material was PBMCs or T cells enriched from blood (not recorded which). These receptors all come from a man aged 25-40 years who had recovered from COVID-19.

The chain employs TRBV5-1 and TRBJ2-3; weak D call: TRBD2 (5 bases). This CDR3 contains 12 residues. Germline CDR1 and CDR2: SGHRS and YFSETQ. V was pared by 5 bases and J by 4 bases, with 8 bases between. CDR3 in amino acids: CASREGSDTQYF. For the CDR3, the DNA is TGCGCCAGCAGAGAGGGATCAGATACGCAGTATTTT.

The chain joins TRBV7-8 to TRBJ2-3, with 8 nucleotides matching TRBD2. J lost 6 bases, V lost 5 bases, and 13 bases had no gene match. CDR1 and CDR2 from the germline V gene are SGHVS and FQNEAQ. This CDR3 has 16 amino acids. The CDR3: CASSPRRTSSPDTQYF. In nucleotides, the CDR3 is TGTGCCAGCAGCCCCAGGCGGACTAGCTCCCCGGATACGCAGTATTTT.

The chain couples TRBV28 to TRBJ1-2, with TRBD1 as a possible D gene (6 bases). Trimming removed 6 bases from V and 5 bases from J, with 19 bases in between. In germline, CDR1 is MDHEN, CDR2 SYDVKM. The CDR3 is 15 residues long. The CDR3 DNA reads TGTGCCAGCAGCCAGTACCCTCAGGGGTCGTATGGCTACACCTTC. Translation gives CASSQYPQGSYGYTF.

The rearrangement uses TRBV2 and TRBJ1-6; maybe TRBD1 (5 bases). The V end was cut by 6 bases, the J end by 0 bases, with 21 bases between. The germline V gene has CDR1 SNHLY and CDR2 FYNNEI. The CDR3 consists of 19 residues. CDR3 in amino acids: CASSFPGGWGTSYNSPLHF. CDR3 bases: TGTGCCAGCAGCTTCCCGGGAGGTTGGGGGACCTCCTATAATTCACCCCTCCACTTT. The entire variable domain, with the rest obtained from reference TRBV2 and TRBJ1-6, is as follows: EPEVTQTPSHQVTQMGQEVILRCVPISNHLYFYWYRQILGQKVEFLVSFYNNEISEKSEIFDDQFSVERPDGSNFTLKIRSTKLEDSAMYFCASSFPGGWGTSYNSPLHFGNGTRLTVT.

The V call is TRBV5-1, the J call TRBJ2-1, with TRBD2 identical over 7 bases. Germline CDR1 reads SGHRS; CDR2 reads YFSETQ. J was trimmed by 0 bases and V by 0 bases; bases with no gene match: 3. The CDR3 is made up of 16 amino acids. The CDR3 spells CASSLGASGSYNEQFF. For the CDR3, the DNA is TGCGCCAGCAGCTTGGGGGCTAGCGGCTCCTACAATGAGCAGTTCTTC.

This clone was seen once. J is TRBJ2-1 and V is TRBV10-2; 8 positions agree with TRBD2. J gave up 2 bases and V 7 bases, and 7 bases lay outside the gene matches. Germline CDR1 reads WSHSY; CDR2 reads SAAADI. This CDR3 is built from 15 residues. CDR3 sequence: CASIRSGSPYNEQFF. As DNA, the CDR3 is TGCGCCAGCATCCGGAGCGGGAGTCCCTACAATGAGCAGTTCTTC.

The chain is built from TRBV6-5 and TRBJ1-1, with 7 bases aligning to TRBD1. The CDR3 contains 15 residues. Germline V gene lookup returns CDR1 MNHEY and CDR2 SVGAGI. The V gene end was trimmed by 2 bases and the J gene end by 2 bases; junction bases not matched to a gene: 5. The CDR3 loop is CASSYTGQLNTEAFF. In DNA form, the CDR3 reads TGTGCCAGCAGTTACACGGGACAGCTAAACACTGAAGCTTTCTTT.

Written as DNA, the CDR3 is TGCAGCGTTACGGGACAGACGAACACCGGGGAGCTGTTTTTT. Protein sequence: CSVTGQTNTGELFF. The V and J genes are TRBV29-1 and TRBJ2-2; 7 bases map to TRBD1. The CDR3 has 14 amino acids. CDR1 and CDR2 (germline): SQVTM, ANQGSEA. V trimming: 5 bases; J trimming: 0 bases; junction bases outside the gene matches: 3.

This rearrangement joins TRBV7-2 to TRBJ2-3, with D possibly matching TRBD1 (5 bases). The CDR3 has 14 residues. V lost 5 bases, J lost 5 bases, and 14 bases lay in between. Germline V gives CDR1 SGHTA, CDR2 FQGNSA. CDR3 amino acids: CASSTGVRRDTQYF. CDR3 nucleotides: TGTGCCAGCAGCACAGGAGTCCGAAGAGATACGCAGTATTTT.

This clone has a single count. The chain has TRBV3-1 (or the pseudogene TRBV3-2) and TRBJ1-5; 7 nucleotides line up with TRBD1. V shed 4 bases, J shed 0 bases, and the junction held 15 bases outside the gene matches. Per germline, CDR1 LGHDT and CDR2 YNNKEL (reference sequence). The length of the CDR3 is 19 residues. The CDR3 region has the DNA TGTGCCAGCAGCCCAGCGGAAGAGAGGGACAGATATAGCAATCAGCCCCAGCATTTT. Amino acids: CASSPAEERDRYSNQPQHF.

The gene calls are TRBV5-5 and TRBJ1-1; tentative D call: TRBD1 (5 bases). CDR1 and CDR2 from the germline V gene are SGHKS and YYEKEE (reference sequence). The CDR3 has 15 amino acids. The V and J ends lost 2 bases and 4 bases respectively, with 15 bases between them. CDR3 loop: CASSFPAGVGTEAFF. In DNA form, the CDR3 reads TGTGCCAGCAGCTTTCCTGCGGGGGTCGGCACTGAAGCTTTCTTT.

The chain recombines TRBV7-3 with TRBJ2-1; a weak D match, TRBD1 (5 bases). This CDR3 is 12 amino acids long. V gave up 3 bases and J gave up 12 bases, with 12 bases separating them. Germline CDR1 SGHTA, CDR2 FQGTGA. CDR3 amino acids: CASSLPGLSQFF. In DNA form, the CDR3 reads TGTGCCAGCAGCTTGCCAGGGCTGTCGCAGTTCTTC.

Written as DNA, the CDR3 is TGTGCCATCAGTGGGCTAGCGGGAGGATACAATGAGCAGTTCTTC. The encoded protein is CAISGLAGGYNEQFF. This chain connects TRBV10-3 to TRBJ2-1, with 11 bases fitting TRBD2. J was trimmed by 4 bases and V by 4 bases; bases with no gene match: 3. From germline, CDR1 is ENHRY and CDR2 SYGVKD. This CDR3 region has 15 residues.

The V call is TRBV7-3, the J call TRBJ1-6, with D unresolved. Between the trimmed V and J ends, which lost 4 bases and 0 bases, there was a span of 7 bases. The CDR3 contains 15 residues. The germline CDR1 and CDR2 sequences are SGHTA and FQGTGA. DNA of the CDR3: TGTGCCAGCAGCTCTTTTAGCTCCTATAATTCACCCCTCCACTTT. It yields the protein CASSSFSSYNSPLHF.

This chain joins TRBV19 and TRBJ2-5, with unresolved D. V was trimmed by 3 bases and J by 1 base, leaving 9 bases between them. The CDR3 is 14 residues long. Per the germline V gene, CDR1 is LNHDA and CDR2 is SQIVND (reference sequence). The CDR3 nucleotides read TGTGCCAGTAGTATTTCGCGCTTCCAAGAGACCCAGTACTTC. This gives the protein CASSISRFQETQYF.

The rearrangement uses TRBV6-5 and TRBJ1-2; TRBD1 is a possible D gene (5 bases). From germline, CDR1 is MNHEY and CDR2 SVGAGI. V lost 2 bases and J 8 bases, leaving 15 bases between the germline ends. This CDR3 is built from 14 residues. The CDR3 loop is CASSYGGAEWGYTF. Written as DNA, the CDR3 is TGTGCCAGCAGTTACGGAGGGGCGGAATGGGGCTACACCTTC.

The chain is built from TRBV4-2 and TRBJ1-4; D remains ambiguous. This CDR3 contains 16 residues. V gave up 4 bases and J gave up 8 bases, with 20 bases separating them. CDR1 is LGHNA and CDR2 is YNFKEQ in the germline V gene. The CDR3 DNA follows: TGTGCCAGCAGCCCGAGCTCGATAGGGAGAAACGAAAAACTGTTTTTT. This codes for CASSPSSIGRNEKLFF.

DNA of the CDR3: TGTGCCAGCAGCTTATTGGGCAGCCGTTACGAGCAGTACTTC. This gives the protein CASSLLGSRYEQYF. J is TRBJ2-7 and V is TRBV7-9, with D unclear. The germline V gene encodes CDR1 SEHNR and CDR2 FQNEAQ (reference sequence). The CDR3 is 14 residues long. V dropped 2 bases and J dropped 4 bases, with 12 bases sitting between them.

The V and J genes are TRBV4-1 and TRBJ1-2, with 9 bases identical to TRBD1. The CDR3 spans 15 residues. The ends lost 4 bases at V and 5 bases at J; junction bases unmatched: 8. Per germline, CDR1 MGHRA and CDR2 YSYEKL. DNA for the CDR3: TGCGCCAGCAGCCTTTACAGGGGGCAAGGGTATGGCTACACCTTC. Translated, it gives CASSLYRGQGYGYTF.

V usage is TRBV6-5 and J usage is TRBJ2-1, with 7 bases identical to TRBD2. Germline lookup yields CDR1 MNHEY and CDR2 SVGAGI. CDR3 length: 16 residues. V lost 0 bases, J lost 7 bases, and 9 bases stayed unmatched. CDR3 nucleotides: TGTGCCAGCAGTTACTCCATTAGCGGGTACAGGAATGAGCAGTTCTTC. Its protein product is CASSYSISGYRNEQFF.

The chain has TRBV6-5 and TRBJ1-5; no clear D. Per the germline V gene, CDR1 is MNHEY and CDR2 is SVGAGI. Trimming removed 7 bases at V and 5 bases at J, with 18 bases between. The CDR3 totals 15 residues. Here the CDR3 reads CASNWSPAGDQPQHF. In nucleotides, the CDR3 is TGTGCCAGCAATTGGTCCCCTGCAGGTGATCAGCCCCAGCATTTT.

V is TRBV11-3 and J is TRBJ1-1; perhaps TRBD1 as D (6 bases). There are 14 residues in the CDR3. The germline CDR1 and CDR2 sequences are SGHNT and YENEEA. V lost 4 bases to trimming and J lost 4 bases, with 13 bases between them. In DNA form, the CDR3 reads TGTGCCAGCAGCTCACAGGGTTCGAGCACTGAAGCTTTCTTT. It codes for CASSSQGSSTEAFF. The full variable domain, rest sourced from reference TRBV11-3 and TRBJ1-1, is EAGVVQSPRYKIIEKKQPVAFWCNPISGHNTLYWYLQNLGQGPELLIRYENEEAVDDSQLPKDRFSAERLKGVDSTLKIQPAELGDSAVYLCASSSQGSSTEAFFGQGTRLTVV.

The V call is TRBV12-2, the J call TRBJ1-2; TRBD1 reflects the table's D call only, with no check against the DNA. TRBV12-2 is flagged as a pseudogene. The CDR3 runs to 17 residues. As DNA, the CDR3 is TGTGCAAGTCGCTGCGCCACGGGACTCCAGGGGGTCTATGGCTACACCTTC. Protein product: CASRCATGLQGVYGYTF.

The rearrangement uses TRBV5-4 and TRBJ1-2, with a tentative D call TRBD1 (6 bases). Germline loops: CDR1 SGHNT, CDR2 YYREEE (reference sequence). Trimming removed 0 bases at V and 6 bases at J, with 12 bases between. The CDR3 contains 14 residues. The chain's CDR3 is CASSLDRVRNGYTF. The CDR3 DNA reads TGTGCCAGCAGCTTGGACAGGGTACGGAATGGCTACACCTTC.

The J gene is TRBJ2-3, the V gene TRBV12-3 or TRBV12-4, with TRBD1 as a possible D gene (6 bases). The CDR3 is made up of 12 amino acids. Trimming took 6 bases from V and 7 from J, leaving 11 bases between them. CDR3 nucleotides: TGTGCCAGCAGCCCCAGGGGTAATACGCAGTATTTT. As protein: CASSPRGNTQYF.